A single sample is the source of the 31 T cell receptor beta chains below, sequenced in a study of metastatic and nonmetastatic thyroid tumors. All patients were untreated before thyroid surgery. TCRdb used MiXCR to call clones anew from the PCR reads. The sample shows roughly 90,000 clones, just under 15% of them seen only once. Sequencing was performed on blood. These receptors were obtained from a female donor with papillary thyroid cancer or a benign thyroid nodule (not recorded which). Some clones in this sample may be carry-over from other donors' samples.

This clone was counted many times. The rearrangement joins TRBV11-2 to TRBJ1-2; the D is unclear. Deletions cut 2 bases from V and 8 bases from J, with 21 bases between. The CDR3 has 16 residues. Per germline, CDR1 SGHAT and CDR2 FQNNGV. The CDR3 sequence: CASSLTPGYPPAGYTF. DNA of the CDR3: TGTGCCAGCAGCTTAACCCCTGGATACCCCCCGGCGGGCTACACCTTC.

This clone was recorded at least ten times. This sequence joins TRBV2 and TRBJ1-1; 9 bases align to TRBD1. CDR1 is SNHLY, CDR2 FYNNEI, per germline. The CDR3 has 14 amino acids. Unmatched junction bases numbered 4, after V lost 5 bases and J lost 3 bases. CDR3 in amino acids: CASSRQGVDTEAFF. The CDR3 DNA is TGTGCCAGCAGTCGACAGGGGGTGGACACTGAAGCTTTCTTT.

This clone has more than one count but fewer than ten. The chain joins TRBV28 to TRBJ2-2; 9 positions agree with TRBD2. With V trimmed by 6 bases and J by 6 bases, 8 bases remained unmatched. CDR3 size: 15 residues. From germline, CDR1 is MDHEN and CDR2 SYDVKM. CDR3 protein: CASSRSGSKAGELFF. In nucleotides, the CDR3 is TGTGCCAGCAGCCGTAGCGGGAGTAAGGCCGGGGAGCTGTTTTTT.

This clone was counted at least ten times. The chain combines TRBV2 with TRBJ2-3; no clear D gene. Germline V gene sequence: CDR1 SNHLY, CDR2 FYNNEI. The CDR3 is 13 residues long. The V and J ends lost 1 base and 6 bases respectively, with 8 bases between them. CDR3 residues: CASSEERVDTQYF. The DNA for the CDR3 is TGTGCCAGCAGTGAAGAACGCGTGGATACGCAGTATTTT.

This clone was counted a few times. This chain uses TRBV19 with TRBJ1-2, with 7 bases aligning to TRBD1. The CDR3 has 14 amino acids. Germline V gene lookup returns CDR1 LNHDA and CDR2 SQIVND (reference sequence). The V segment lost 4 bases and the J segment 7 bases; nucleotides outside the gene matches: 9. Here the CDR3 DNA reads TGTGCCAGTAGTACGGACAGGCCGTCTGGTGGCTACACCTTC. This encodes CASSTDRPSGGYTF.

This clone showed up many times. This may come from a read error, since a much larger clone is one base off. J is TRBJ1-2 and V is TRBV6-1; 8 nucleotides match TRBD1. Trimming at V came to 3 bases and at J to 3 bases, leaving 3 bases not matched to a gene. The V gene's germline CDR1 is MNHNS and CDR2 SASEGT. This CDR3 region has 14 residues. As DNA, the CDR3 is TGTGCCAGCAGTGATCCGGGACAGGACTATGGCTACACCTTC. This gives the protein CASSDPGQDYGYTF.

This clone was seen more than once but under ten times. A much larger clone sits a single nucleotide away, making a read error possible. The chain carries TRBV6-4 and TRBJ2-3; 8 positions agree with TRBD1. There are 15 residues in the CDR3. Germline CDR1 and CDR2: MRHNA and SNTAGT. The CDR3 sequence: CASSEGQADTGTQYF. In DNA, the CDR3 is TGTGCCAGCAGTGAGGGACAGGCAGACACAGGTACGCAGTATTTT.

There are a few counts of this clone. This could be a read error, since a much larger clone is one nucleotide away. The chain recombines TRBV18 with TRBJ2-7, with D hard to call. This CDR3 is 13 amino acids long. With 10 bases removed from V and 5 bases from J, the gap between germline ends came to 18 bases. The germline V gene encodes CDR1 KGHSH and CDR2 LQKENI. As DNA, the CDR3 is TGTGCCATCTCCCGGAGCCCAGACGACGAGCAGTACTTC. It translates to CAISRSPDDEQYF.

This clone was seen repeatedly, ten times or more. The genes are TRBV7-2 and TRBJ2-3, with D uncertain. This CDR3 region has 11 residues. Trimming left V 5 bases short and J 2 bases short, with 2 bases between. CDR1 and CDR2 (germline): SGHTA, FQGNSA. The CDR3 sequence: CASSDTDTQYF. DNA of the CDR3: TGTGCCAGCAGCGACACAGATACGCAGTATTTT.

This clone has ten or more counts. The chain carries TRBV28 and TRBJ1-2; tentative D call: TRBD1 (5 bases). Trimming pared 1 base from V and 5 bases from J, leaving 11 bases between. This CDR3 has 14 residues. CDR1 MDHEN and CDR2 SYDVKM come from the germline V gene. The CDR3 coding sequence is TGTGCCAGCAGTTTATCGATAGGGACTTATGGCTACACCTTC. The encoded protein is CASSLSIGTYGYTF.

This clone showed up many times. Here the CDR3 DNA reads TGTGCCAGCAGCTCTCCGCCGGGGTTGCGGATTCAGCCCCAGCATTTT. Translating gives CASSSPPGLRIQPQHF. The V call is TRBV28, the J call TRBJ1-5; D is unclear. Trimming removed 6 bases from V and 6 bases from J, with 21 bases in between. Germline V gives CDR1 MDHEN, CDR2 SYDVKM. The CDR3 runs 16 residues.

This clone was counted at least ten times. V usage is TRBV5-5 and J usage is TRBJ1-5; tentative D call: TRBD1 (6 bases). V lost 0 bases and J 8 bases, leaving 15 bases between the germline ends. From germline, CDR1 is SGHKS and CDR2 YYEKEE (reference sequence). The CDR3 is 15 residues long. DNA for the CDR3: TGTGCCAGCAGCTTGGAGGGGGGACGGATAGAGCCCCAGCATTTT. Its protein product is CASSLEGGRIEPQHF. The variable domain in full, with the rest retrieved from reference TRBV5-5 and TRBJ1-5, is DAGVTQSPTHLIKTRGQQVTLRCSPISGHKSVSWYQQVLGQGPQFIFQYYEKEERGRGNFPDRFSARQFPNYSSELNVNALLLGDSALYLCASSLEGGRIEPQHFGDGTRLSIL.

This clone was recorded many times. CDR3 DNA sequence: TGTGCCACTTGGAAAATTGGACAGAGATTGGAGACCCAGTACTTC. Translation gives CATWKIGQRLETQYF. This chain links TRBV28 with TRBJ2-5; possible D gene TRBD1, 6 bases. V was clipped by 10 bases and J by 5 bases, with 23 bases between them. Germline CDR1 reads MDHEN; CDR2 reads SYDVKM. The CDR3 runs 15 residues.

On this clone: The germline gene is not matched at one end of the junction; a read error may be the cause. The chain combines TRBV27 with TRBJ2-5, with D possibly matching TRBD2 (6 bases). CDR3 length: 13 residues. CDR1 and CDR2 (germline): MNHEY, SMNVEV (reference sequence). The CDR3 here is CASSLRSGENQYF. The CDR3 nucleotides read TGTGCCAGCAGTCTTAGGTCGGGGGAGAACCAGTACTTC.

Only a few counts were recorded for this clone. This may be a read error, as it is one base from a much larger clone. Distinct nucleotide sequences in the sample also encode this CDR3. The chain uses TRBV5-1 and TRBJ2-2, with TRBD2 as a possible D gene (6 bases). Trimming pared 6 bases from V and 6 bases from J, leaving 15 bases between. This CDR3 comprises 14 residues. Germline V gene lookup returns CDR1 SGHRS and CDR2 YFSETQ. CDR3 in amino acids: CASTPHGGPGELFF. DNA for the CDR3: TGCGCCAGCACCCCCCACGGGGGTCCCGGGGAGCTGTTTTTT.

With regard to this clone: This may arise from a read error, as a much more abundant clone is one base away. The CDR3 ends on some other residue instead of the conserved phenylalanine or tryptophan, so this is likely a read error. This chain uses TRBV2 with TRBJ2-5, with unresolved D. Trimming stripped 8 bases from V and 2 bases from J, with 15 bases between. This CDR3 is 14 amino acids long. Germline CDR1 is SNHLY and CDR2 is FYNNEI. The CDR3 protein is CASQFIWNQETQYS. The CDR3 nucleotides are TGTGCCAGCCAATTTATCTGGAATCAAGAGACCCAGTACTCC.

Remarks on this clone: One end of the junction varies from germline; a read error may be responsible. The chain uses TRBV28 and TRBJ2-2, with a tentative D call TRBD1 (6 bases). Germline CDR1 is MDHEN and CDR2 is SYDVKM. The CDR3 loop spans 17 amino acids. The CDR3: CASSYPKALGDTGEPFF. CDR3 sequence (DNA): TGTGCCAGCAGCTATCCCAAGGCCCTAGGGGACACCGGTGAGCCGTTTTTT.

About this clone: This clone may be a read error of a much larger clone one base away. V and J are TRBV28 and TRBJ2-5; weak D call: TRBD1 (5 bases). CDR1 is MDHEN and CDR2 is SYDVKM in the germline V gene. The CDR3 has 15 amino acids. Trimming left V 4 bases short and J 7 bases short, with 19 bases between. The CDR3 DNA reads as TGTGCCAGCAGTTCTGGGGCCGACTCCTCGGTGACCCAGTACTTC. This gives the protein CASSSGADSSVTQYF.

The table lists this clone with many counts. The V call is TRBV6-1, the J call TRBJ1-4; D is unclear. The germline CDR1 and CDR2 sequences are MNHNS and SASEGT. The CDR3 sequence is 16 residues long. The V end lost 5 bases, the J end lost 4 bases, and 17 bases lay between the germline ends. CDR3 coding DNA: TGTGCCAGCAGTTTATCGGCTCGGGAACATAATGAAAAACTGTTTTTT. Its translation is CASSLSAREHNEKLFF.

This clone showed up many times. The chain uses TRBV7-3 and TRBJ1-1; 7 nucleotides agree with TRBD1. Trimming took 1 base from V and 4 from J; bases not matched to a gene: 6. Germline V gene lookup returns CDR1 SGHTA and CDR2 FQGTGA. This CDR3 has 15 amino acids. The CDR3 DNA sequence: TGTGCCAGCAGCTTAATAGGGGGCGTAGGCACTGAAGCTTTCTTT. It codes for CASSLIGGVGTEAFF.

This clone was seen repeatedly, ten times or more. CDR3: CASTLAGSEREQYF. In DNA form, the CDR3 reads TGTGCCAGCACCCTAGCGGGTAGCGAGAGGGAGCAGTACTTC. J is TRBJ2-7 and V is TRBV7-8; TRBD2 matches at 8 bases. The CDR3 consists of 14 residues. CDR1 SGHVS and CDR2 FQNEAQ come from the germline V gene. Trimming cost V 7 bases and J 7 bases; bases outside gene matches: 12.

This clone was counted ten times or more. DNA for the CDR3: TGTGCCAGCAGCCTGGGGACTAAGAGTAGGGAGACCCAGTACTTC. Its translation is CASSLGTKSRETQYF. The chain combines TRBV9 with TRBJ2-5; 7 nucleotides agree with TRBD2. The CDR3 runs to 15 residues. Germline V gene data show CDR1 as SGDLS and CDR2 as YYNGEE. V lost 4 bases and J lost 5; bases outside the gene matches: 11.

The sample holds many counts of this clone. V usage is TRBV27 and J usage is TRBJ1-1; D might be TRBD1 (5 bases). The germline CDR1 and CDR2 sequences are MNHEY and SMNVEV (reference sequence). Trimming removed 6 bases from V and 1 base from J, with 12 bases in between. This CDR3 has 14 amino acids. Written as DNA, the CDR3 is TGTGCCAGCAGGTTGACAGTAACGAACACTGAAGCTTTCTTT. Protein sequence: CASRLTVTNTEAFF.

A word on this clone: This could be a read error, since a much larger clone is one nucleotide away. The chain couples TRBV20-1 to TRBJ2-7; tentatively, D is TRBD1 (5 bases). The CDR3 covers 15 residues. V dropped 6 bases and J dropped 4 bases, with 22 bases sitting between them. Germline V gene data show CDR1 as DFQATT and CDR2 as SNEGSKA (reference sequence). CDR3 amino acids: CSARNDSVERYEQYF. CDR3 in DNA: TGCAGTGCCCGGAACGACAGTGTAGAAAGGTACGAGCAGTACTTC.

This clone has a count of ten or more. This rearrangement joins TRBV7-3 to TRBJ2-3; 12 nucleotides line up with TRBD2. The CDR3 is 17 residues long. The V gene end was trimmed by 3 bases and the J gene end by 1 base; junction bases not matched to a gene: 5. The germline CDR1 and CDR2 sequences are SGHTA and FQGTGA. DNA of the CDR3: TGTGCCAGCAGCTTCCTAGCGGGGGGGCGAGGCACAGATACGCAGTATTTT. Residues: CASSFLAGGRGTDTQYF.

In this sample, this clone turned up a few times. Being one base from a much bigger clone, this may be a read error. The rearrangement joins TRBV5-6 to TRBJ1-2, with TRBD1 matching over 7 bases. J was trimmed by 6 bases and V by 6 bases; bases with no gene match: 11. This CDR3 region has 14 residues. Germline V gene lookup returns CDR1 SGHDT and CDR2 YYEEEE. The CDR3, as DNA: TGTGCCAGCATCTGGCCGAGGGGGCAGGATGGCTACACCTTC. Translation gives CASIWPRGQDGYTF. The full variable domain, in which reference TRBV5-6 and TRBJ1-2 provide the parts outside the CDR3, is DAGVTQSPTHLIKTRGQQVTLRCSPKSGHDTVSWYQQALGQGPQFIFQYYEEEERQRGNFPDRFSGHQFPNYSSELNVNALLLGDSALYLCASIWPRGQDGYTFGSGTRLTVV.

The genes are TRBV20-1 and TRBJ1-1; D possibly corresponds to TRBD1 (5 bases). Germline V gives CDR1 DFQATT, CDR2 SNEGSKA (reference sequence). The V end was cut by 1 base, the J end by 4 bases, with 13 bases between. This CDR3 contains 14 residues. CDR3 sequence reads: CSARVQGGSTEAFF. DNA of the CDR3: TGCAGTGCTAGAGTCCAGGGTGGGAGCACTGAAGCTTTCTTT.

V is TRBV28 and J is TRBJ1-5; TRBD1 aligns across 7 bases. Germline-derived CDR1 and CDR2 are MDHEN and SYDVKM. This CDR3 is built from 15 residues. V shed 7 bases and J 16 bases; nucleotides not matched to a gene: 22. In DNA, the CDR3 is TGTGCCAGCACTCCCCCACAGGGGCTGGGGCAGCCCCGTCATTTT. Its translation: CASTPPQGLGQPRHF.

This clone came up many times. In DNA, the CDR3 is TGTGCCAGCAGCGTTTCAGCGGGGGGGCCGTTATACAATGAGCAGTTCTTC. It yields the protein CASSVSAGGPLYNEQFF. The V call is TRBV9, the J call TRBJ2-1, with 10 positions matching TRBD2. CDR3 length: 17 amino acids. Germline V gene sequence: CDR1 SGDLS, CDR2 YYNGEE. V lost 2 bases and J lost 4; bases outside the gene matches: 9.

This clone has only a few counts. J is TRBJ2-4 and V is TRBV4-1; D is tentatively TRBD1 or TRBD2 (6 bases each). CDR1 and CDR2 (germline): MGHRA, YSYEKL. Trimming left V 0 bases short and J 2 bases short, with 26 bases between. This CDR3 spans 21 amino acids. The CDR3 DNA sequence: TGCGCCAGCAGCCAAGAGGACCGTGGGGGGCCCAACTCCCGGCCCAAAAACATTCAGTACTTC. As protein: CASSQEDRGGPNSRPKNIQYF.

On this clone: This may be a read error, as it is one base from a much larger clone. The V and J genes are TRBV18 and TRBJ1-3; the D is unclear. Between the trimmed V and J ends, which lost 5 bases and 7 bases, there was a span of 18 bases. CDR1 is KGHSH and CDR2 is LQKENI in the germline V gene. The CDR3 is 15 residues long. The CDR3 sequence is CASSSSGRSRNTIYF. DNA of the CDR3: TGTGCCAGCTCATCTTCAGGCCGATCGAGGAACACCATATATTTT.